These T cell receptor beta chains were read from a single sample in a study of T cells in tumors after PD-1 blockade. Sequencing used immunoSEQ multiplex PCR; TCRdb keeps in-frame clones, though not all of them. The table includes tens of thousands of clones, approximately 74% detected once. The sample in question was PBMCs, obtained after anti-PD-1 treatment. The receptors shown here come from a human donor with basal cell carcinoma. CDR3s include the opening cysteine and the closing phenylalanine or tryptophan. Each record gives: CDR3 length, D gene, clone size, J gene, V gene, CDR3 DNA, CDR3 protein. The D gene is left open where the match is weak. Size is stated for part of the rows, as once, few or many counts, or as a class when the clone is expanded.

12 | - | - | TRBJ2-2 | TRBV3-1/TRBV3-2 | TGTGCCAGCAGCCAAAGCACCGGGGAGCTGTTTTTT | CASSQSTGELFF
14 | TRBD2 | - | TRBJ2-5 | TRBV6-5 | TGTGCCAGCAGGCCCCTAGCGGGGGGTGAGACCCAGTACTTC | CASRPLAGGETQYF
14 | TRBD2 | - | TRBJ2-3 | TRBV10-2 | TGCGCCGCGACCGGGACTAGATCCACAGATACGCAGTATTTT | CAATGTRSTDTQYF
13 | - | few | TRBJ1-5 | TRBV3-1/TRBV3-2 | TGTGCCAGCAGCTCCAATAGCAATCAGCCCCAGCATTTT | CASSSNSNQPQHF
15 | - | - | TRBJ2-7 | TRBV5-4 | TGTGCCAGCTTAAATAGGGAGGGGGGCTCCTACGAGCAGTACTTC | CASLNREGGSYEQYF
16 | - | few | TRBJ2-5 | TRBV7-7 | TGTGCCAGCAGCTTAGCGGGGCTGGGGGGGCAGGAGACCCAGTACTTC | CASSLAGLGGQETQYF
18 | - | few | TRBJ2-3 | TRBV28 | TGTGCCAGCAGTGCCCCGGACTACTCGGCGTCTAGCACAGATACGCAGTATTTT | CASSAPDYSASSTDTQYF
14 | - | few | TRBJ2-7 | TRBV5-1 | TGCGCCAGCAGCTTTGACAGTTCATCCTTCGAGCAGTACTTC | CASSFDSSSFEQYF
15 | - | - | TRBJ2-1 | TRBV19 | TGTGCCAGTAGTATTCTGGCGGCCTGGGGGAATGAGCAGTTCTTC | CASSILAAWGNEQFF
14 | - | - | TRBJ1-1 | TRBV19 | TGTGCCAGTAGACGATCCAGGGAGAACACTGAAGCTTTCTTT | CASRRSRENTEAFF
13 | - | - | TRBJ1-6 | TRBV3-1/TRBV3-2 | TGTGCCAGCAGCCAAGACCCAAATTCACCCCTCCACTTT | CASSQDPNSPLHF
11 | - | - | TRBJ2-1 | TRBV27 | TGTGCCAGCAGTTTAGGACACGAGCAGTTCTTC | CASSLGHEQFF
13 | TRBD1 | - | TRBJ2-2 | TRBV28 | TGTGCCAGCTTGGACAGGGATGACGGGGAGCTGTTTTTT | CASLDRDDGELFF
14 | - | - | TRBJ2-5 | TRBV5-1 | TGCGCCAGCAGCTTAGGGACTTACCAAGAGACCCAGTACTTC | CASSLGTYQETQYF
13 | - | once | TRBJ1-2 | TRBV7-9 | TGTGCCAGCAGCTTAAGGGCAGGGGTTGGCTACACCTTC | CASSLRAGVGYTF
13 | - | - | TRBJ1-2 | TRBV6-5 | TGTGCCAGCCGCCAAGAGGCAAACTATGGCTACACCTTC | CASRQEANYGYTF
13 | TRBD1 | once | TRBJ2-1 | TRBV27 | TGTGCCAGCAGTCTGGACAGGACCAATGAGCAGTTCTTC | CASSLDRTNEQFF
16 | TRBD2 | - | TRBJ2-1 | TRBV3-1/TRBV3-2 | TGTGCCAGCAGCCTGAGGGGATACGGGGGGGCCGATGAGCAGTTCTTC | CASSLRGYGGADEQFF
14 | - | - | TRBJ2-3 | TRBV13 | TGTGCCAGCAGCTGGACAGAGGGTAGAGATACGCAGTATTTT | CASSWTEGRDTQYF
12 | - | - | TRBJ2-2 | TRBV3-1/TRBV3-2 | TGTGCCAGCGTTCAGAACACCGGGGAGCTGTTTTTT | CASVQNTGELFF
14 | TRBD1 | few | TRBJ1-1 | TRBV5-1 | TGCGCCAGCAGCTTATCAGACAGGGACACTGAAGCTTTCTTT | CASSLSDRDTEAFF
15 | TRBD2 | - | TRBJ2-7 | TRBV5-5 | TGTGCCAGCAGCTCCGGACTAGCGGGGGGGTACGAGCAGTACTTC | CASSSGLAGGYEQYF
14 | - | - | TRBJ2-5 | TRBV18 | TGTGCCAGCTCACCACCGCAAGTGCAAGAGACCCAGTACTTC | CASSPPQVQETQYF
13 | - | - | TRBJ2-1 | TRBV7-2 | TGTGCCAGCAGCTTAGGCAGGGCCAATGAGCAGTTCTTC | CASSLGRANEQFF
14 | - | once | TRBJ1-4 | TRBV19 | TGTGCCAGTAGTTTAGGGACGGTTAATGAAAAACTGTTTTTT | CASSLGTVNEKLFF
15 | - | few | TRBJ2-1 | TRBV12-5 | TGTGCTAGTGGTTTTGGTGTCTACGAGGACAATGAGCAGTTCTTC | CASGFGVYEDNEQFF
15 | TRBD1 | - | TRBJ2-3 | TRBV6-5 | TGTGCCAGCAGTTACTCGGACAGGGACACAGATACGCAGTATTTT | CASSYSDRDTDTQYF
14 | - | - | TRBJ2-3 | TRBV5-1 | TGCGCCAGCAGCTTGGGGACCAGCACAGATACGCAGTATTTT | CASSLGTSTDTQYF
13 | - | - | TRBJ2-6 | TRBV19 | TGTGCCAGTAGCCAAGGTGGGGCCAACGTCCTGACTTTC | CASSQGGANVLTF
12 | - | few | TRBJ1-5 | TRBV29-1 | TGCAGCGTTGGGTCAGTCAATCAGCCCCAGCATTTT | CSVGSVNQPQHF
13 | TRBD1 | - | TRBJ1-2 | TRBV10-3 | TGTGCCATCAGTGCCGACAGGGGTGGCGGCTACACCTTC | CAISADRGGGYTF